This is a list of T cell receptor beta chains from one sample in a study of T cells in Graves' hyperthyroidism and ophthalmopathy. MiXCR was run by TCRdb on the multiplex PCR reads, yielding one entry per CDR3 protein. The sample shows about 600,000 distinct CDR3 sequences, about a sixth of them seen only once. Material for sequencing was blood. Every receptor here comes from a woman between 35 and 50 years old with Graves' ophthalmopathy. CDR3s include the opening cysteine and the closing phenylalanine or tryptophan. The D gene is left open where the match is weak. Size tells how often a clone was seen (once, few, many) or the class of an expanded clone, and some rows leave it out.

V gene,clone size,J gene,D gene,CDR3 protein,CDR3 DNA
TRBV13,few,TRBJ1-3,TRBD1,CASSSGTVSGNTIYF,TGTGCCAGCAGCTCGGGGACAGTCTCTGGAAACACCATATATTTT
TRBV5-1,-,TRBJ1-2,TRBD1,CASSPGQGADGYTF,TGCGCCAGCAGCCCGGGACAGGGGGCGGATGGCTACACCTTC
TRBV28,-,TRBJ2-3,TRBD2,CASSSLTSGRHTQYF,TGTGCCAGCAGTTCTCTGACTAGCGGGAGACATACGCAGTATTTT
TRBV11-3,-,TRBJ2-1,TRBD2,CASSLGTSGIMPKNEQFF,TGTGCCAGCAGCTTGGGGACTAGCGGGATAATGCCTAAGAATGAGCAGTTCTTC
TRBV20-1,many,TRBJ2-1,TRBD2,CSARTSGSLGNEQFF,TGCAGTGCAAGGACTAGCGGGAGTCTGGGGAATGAGCAGTTCTTC
TRBV5-1,few,TRBJ2-3,-,CASSFTGLSADTQYF,TGCGCCAGCAGCTTTACGGGGTTAAGCGCAGATACGCAGTATTTT
TRBV3-1,-,TRBJ1-1,TRBD1,CASSQPGQGVEAFF,TGTGCCAGCAGCCAACCGGGACAGGGGGTTGAAGCTTTCTTT
TRBV5-1,many,TRBJ1-1,-,CASSGRLNTEAFF,TGCGCCAGCTCGGGACGGCTGAACACTGAAGCTTTCTTT
TRBV7-3,many,TRBJ2-1,TRBD1,CASSQTGGPYNEQFF,TGTGCCAGCAGCCAGACAGGGGGCCCCTACAATGAGCAGTTCTTC
TRBV3-1,-,TRBJ2-6,-,CASSQGVVRSGANVLTF,TGTGCCAGCAGCCAGGGGGTAGTCCGCTCTGGGGCCAACGTCCTGACTTTC
TRBV11-2,many,TRBJ2-1,-,CASSHVSNEQFF,TGTGCCAGCAGCCATGTATCCAATGAGCAGTTCTTC
TRBV20-1,-,TRBJ1-5,-,CSAMEDWAQHF,TGCAGTGCTATGGAAGATTGGGCCCAGCATTTT
TRBV7-6,many,TRBJ2-5,TRBD1,CASSLFTGDRETQYF,TGTGCCAGCAGCTTATTTACAGGGGACCGGGAGACCCAGTACTTC
TRBV6-1,-,TRBJ2-3,TRBD2,CASKTSGGGTQYF,TGTGCCAGCAAGACTAGCGGGGGTGGTACGCAGTATTTT
TRBV10-1,few,TRBJ2-7,TRBD1,CASSDPGTGVYEQYF,TGCGCCAGCAGTGACCCGGGGACAGGGGTATACGAGCAGTACTTC
TRBV7-3,many,TRBJ2-1,-,CASSLTSTNEQFF,TGTGCCAGCAGCTTAACGTCAACGAATGAGCAGTTCTTC
TRBV28,many,TRBJ2-1,-,CASSQGLTGSYNEQFF,TGTGCCAGCAGCCAGGGTTTAACGGGCTCCTACAATGAGCAGTTCTTC
TRBV30,many,TRBJ2-5,-,CAWSVRGARGETQYF,TGTGCCTGGAGTGTACGGGGGGCTCGGGGAGAGACCCAGTACTTC
TRBV20-1,few,TRBJ1-2,-,CSAHSLLTSLISF,TGCAGTGCTCACAGCCTATTAACCTCACTAATCTCCTTC
TRBV28,many,TRBJ2-1,TRBD2,CASKVTGDASGRDEQFF,TGTGCCAGCAAAGTTACAGGGGACGCTAGCGGGAGAGATGAGCAGTTCTTC
TRBV12-3/TRBV12-4,many,TRBJ1-2,TRBD1,CASSRDGTGVGYTF,TGTGCCAGCAGTCGAGACGGGACAGGCGTGGGCTACACCTTC
TRBV5-1,once,TRBJ2-2,-,CASSLLQNTGELFF,TGCGCCAGCAGCTTGCTTCAGAACACCGGGGAGCTGTTTTTT
TRBV14,few,TRBJ1-4,-,CASSQAWAGGAAREKLFF,TGTGCCAGCAGCCAAGCCTGGGCCGGGGGGGCGGCAAGAGAAAAACTGTTTTTT
TRBV10-3,few,TRBJ1-2,-,CAISESTGGQNYGYTF,TGTGCCATCAGTGAGTCCACGGGGGGGCAGAACTATGGCTACACCTTC
TRBV14,many,TRBJ1-2,TRBD1,CASSQVGTGNYGYTF,TGTGCCAGCAGCCAAGTCGGGACAGGGAACTATGGCTACACCTTC
TRBV29-1,many,TRBJ2-5,-,CSVGERGVRETQYF,TGCAGCGTTGGAGAGCGAGGGGTGAGAGAGACCCAGTACTTC
TRBV28,few,TRBJ2-7,TRBD2,CASSLSGLADYEQYF,TGTGCCAGCAGTTTATCCGGTCTAGCGGACTACGAGCAGTACTTC
TRBV7-8,many,TRBJ2-4,TRBD2,CASSLAGVASGVKNIQYF,TGTGCCAGCAGCCTGGCAGGGGTTGCTAGCGGGGTCAAAAACATTCAGTACTTC
TRBV30,few,TRBJ1-1,TRBD1,CAWSTGGKTEAFF,TGTGCCTGGTCGACAGGGGGGAAAACTGAAGCTTTCTTT
TRBV4-1,few,TRBJ2-7,TRBD2,CASSQVPGLASYEQYF,TGCGCCAGCAGCCAAGTTCCTGGACTAGCTAGTTACGAGCAGTACTTC
TRBV2,few,TRBJ2-7,-,CASSLWTEQYF,TGTGCCAGCAGTTTATGGACCGAGCAGTACTTC
TRBV2,-,TRBJ1-5,-,CASSALSQNQPQHF,TGTGCCAGCAGTGCCCTTTCACAGAATCAGCCCCAGCATTTT
TRBV5-6,many,TRBJ1-5,-,CASSLGSGSLYSNQPQHF,TGTGCCAGCAGCCTCGGGAGTGGTAGCCTCTATAGCAATCAGCCCCAGCATTTT
TRBV10-3,-,TRBJ2-1,-,CAISGPGTDQFF,TGTGCCATCAGTGGACCCGGGACTGATCAGTTCTTC
TRBV13,many,TRBJ2-1,-,CASSLAQPSGGPQFF,TGTGCCAGCAGCTTAGCCCAGCCCAGCGGAGGACCGCAGTTCTTC
TRBV2,few,TRBJ1-1,TRBD1,CASGQGWTEAFF,TGTGCCAGCGGACAGGGATGGACTGAAGCTTTCTTT
TRBV5-1,many,TRBJ2-3,TRBD2,CASSFQLAGAKSTDTQYF,TGCGCCAGCAGCTTTCAGCTAGCGGGAGCTAAAAGCACAGATACGCAGTATTTT
TRBV18,many,TRBJ1-1,-,CASSETQNTEAFF,TGTGCCAGCTCAGAGACACAGAACACTGAAGCTTTCTTT
TRBV7-2,many,TRBJ2-1,-,CASSLSAGGKYNEQFF,TGTGCCAGCAGCTTAAGTGCCGGGGGCAAATACAATGAGCAGTTCTTC
TRBV5-5,few,TRBJ1-1,TRBD1,CASSVGQGMNTEAFF,TGTGCCAGCAGCGTAGGACAGGGCATGAACACTGAAGCTTTCTTT
TRBV20-1,many,TRBJ1-3,-,CSAPSPAGNTIYF,TGCAGTGCTCCAAGCCCAGCCGGAAACACCATATATTTT
TRBV6-1,-,TRBJ2-1,-,CASTGTGRSGNEQFF,TGTGCCAGCACGGGAACGGGGAGGAGTGGGAATGAGCAGTTCTTC
TRBV30,few,TRBJ2-3,-,CAWSALGVEADTQYF,TGTGCCTGGAGTGCCCTAGGGGTAGAAGCAGATACGCAGTATTTT
TRBV19,-,TRBJ1-5,-,CASSPPQGNQPQHF,TGTGCCAGTAGTCCTCCCCAGGGCAATCAGCCCCAGCATTTT
TRBV4-1,few,TRBJ1-4,-,CASSPPGAVREKLFF,TGCGCCAGCAGCCCCCCGGGCGCCGTGAGGGAAAAACTGTTTTTT
TRBV12-3/TRBV12-4,-,TRBJ2-1,-,CASSLVGAAGEQFF,TGTGCCAGCAGTTTAGTCGGTGCCGCGGGTGAGCAGTTCTTC
TRBV18,-,TRBJ1-1,-,CASSRTGVAGQDKTEAFF,TGTGCCAGCTCACGAACCGGGGTGGCAGGGCAAGATAAGACTGAAGCTTTCTTT
TRBV19,many,TRBJ2-2,-,CASNEGFGELFF,TGTGCCAGTAACGAAGGGTTCGGGGAGCTGTTTTTT
TRBV29-1,-,TRBJ2-5,-,CSVEVTVQETQYF,TGCAGCGTTGAAGTTACGGTTCAAGAGACCCAGTACTTC
TRBV20-1,many,TRBJ2-1,TRBD2,CSARGGSDNEQFF,TGCAGTGCTAGAGGCGGGAGTGACAATGAGCAGTTCTTC
TRBV12-3/TRBV12-4,-,TRBJ2-5,TRBD2,CASSLEGAGARTQYF,TGTGCCAGCAGTTTGGAGGGAGCGGGAGCACGGACCCAGTACTTC
TRBV20-1,many,TRBJ2-7,TRBD1,CSATGQGPYEQYF,TGCAGTGCTACGGGACAGGGGCCCTACGAGCAGTACTTC
TRBV28,many,TRBJ1-2,-,CASSGGLGGRNTF,TGTGCCAGCAGCGGTGGCCTTGGGGGTCGCAACACCTTC
TRBV7-2,-,TRBJ2-1,TRBD2,CASSQDWARLLAGYNEQFF,TGTGCCAGCAGCCAAGATTGGGCCCGTCTGCTAGCGGGGTACAATGAGCAGTTCTTC
TRBV11-2,many,TRBJ1-2,-,CASSLAGVDYGYTF,TGTGCCAGCAGCTTAGCAGGGGTCGACTATGGCTACACCTTC
TRBV11-2,-,TRBJ2-7,-,CARAHSYEQYF,TGTGCCAGGGCGCACAGCTACGAGCAGTACTTC
TRBV20-1,few,TRBJ1-1,-,CSASSVETMNTEAFF,TGCAGTGCTAGTAGCGTAGAGACCATGAACACTGAAGCTTTCTTT
TRBV12-3/TRBV12-4,many,TRBJ1-1,-,CASSLTKAAEAFF,TGTGCCAGCAGTTTAACCAAAGCCGCTGAAGCTTTCTTT
TRBV20-1,few,TRBJ2-7,-,CSARGTGINSYEQYF,TGCAGTGCTAGAGGTACAGGGATCAACTCCTACGAGCAGTACTTC